A selection of T cell receptor beta chains follows, all from one sample in a study of blood T cell repertoires in COVID-19. Clones were read by immunoSEQ multiplex PCR, and TCRdb kept only the in-frame ones, dropping some. The sample shows more than 65,000 clones, roughly four fifths of them seen only once. The sample taken for sequencing was peripheral blood. The receptors were gathered from a human donor in a cohort sampled during active COVID-19. The CDR3 runs from the conserved cysteine through the conserved F or W. Each record gives: clone size, D gene, J gene, V gene, CDR3 protein, CDR3 DNA. A D gene is named only where the DNA matches it firmly. Size is omitted from some rows. Given values are once, few, many or a class for expanded clones.

clone_size: once
d_call: -
j_call: TRBJ1-4
v_call: TRBV10-2
cdr3_aa: CATQGESNEKLFF
cdr3_nt: TGCGCCACCCAGGGCGAAAGTAATGAAAAACTGTTTTTT

clone_size: -
d_call: TRBD1
j_call: TRBJ2-7
v_call: TRBV12-5
cdr3_aa: CASGKQGAYEQYF
cdr3_nt: TGTGCTAGTGGAAAACAGGGGGCCTACGAGCAGTACTTC

clone_size: once
d_call: -
j_call: TRBJ1-1
v_call: TRBV4-1
cdr3_aa: CASSQYTGRTEAFF
cdr3_nt: TGCGCCAGCAGCCAATATACAGGAAGGACTGAAGCTTTCTTT

clone_size: -
d_call: -
j_call: TRBJ1-2
v_call: TRBV5-6
cdr3_aa: CASSVAGYGYTF
cdr3_nt: TGTGCCAGCAGCGTAGCGGGCTATGGCTACACCTTC

clone_size: -
d_call: -
j_call: TRBJ2-7
v_call: TRBV18
cdr3_aa: CASSRGARDEQYF
cdr3_nt: TGTGCCAGCTCACGCGGGGCGCGTGACGAGCAGTACTTC

clone_size: -
d_call: TRBD1
j_call: TRBJ1-2
v_call: TRBV5-1
cdr3_aa: CASDQGTGGQGGYTF
cdr3_nt: TGCGCCAGTGACCAAGGGACAGGCGGACAGGGTGGCTACACCTTC

clone_size: -
d_call: TRBD1
j_call: TRBJ1-2
v_call: TRBV6-5
cdr3_aa: CASSYAGGLDGYTF
cdr3_nt: TGTGCCAGCAGTTACGCAGGGGGCCTCGATGGCTACACCTTC

clone_size: few
d_call: TRBD1
j_call: TRBJ1-2
v_call: TRBV29-1
cdr3_aa: CSTTGGENYGYTF
cdr3_nt: TGCAGCACAACAGGGGGTGAGAACTATGGCTACACCTTC

clone_size: -
d_call: -
j_call: TRBJ1-3
v_call: TRBV6-6
cdr3_aa: CASSTGQGNTIYF
cdr3_nt: TGTGCCAGCAGCACCGGACAGGGAAACACCATATATTTT

clone_size: -
d_call: -
j_call: TRBJ1-1
v_call: TRBV6-2/TRBV6-3
cdr3_aa: CASSSRPGRPTEAFF
cdr3_nt: TGTGCCAGCAGTTCACGGCCCGGGAGGCCCACTGAAGCTTTCTTT

clone_size: -
d_call: -
j_call: TRBJ1-1
v_call: TRBV5-1
cdr3_aa: CASSPLLRPGGEAFF
cdr3_nt: TGCGCCAGCAGCCCCCTTCTTAGGCCAGGTGGTGAAGCTTTCTTT

clone_size: once
d_call: TRBD1
j_call: TRBJ1-2
v_call: TRBV27
cdr3_aa: CASSQHRDSYGYTF
cdr3_nt: TGTGCCAGCAGTCAGCACCGGGACAGCTATGGCTACACCTTC

clone_size: -
d_call: -
j_call: TRBJ1-2
v_call: TRBV6-2/TRBV6-3
cdr3_aa: CASSYQTYNYGYTF
cdr3_nt: TGTGCCAGCAGTTATCAGACATACAACTATGGCTACACCTTC

clone_size: -
d_call: -
j_call: TRBJ1-3
v_call: TRBV6-5
cdr3_aa: CASWEGGRGNTIYF
cdr3_nt: TGTGCCAGCTGGGAGGGGGGACGCGGAAACACCATATATTTT

clone_size: -
d_call: TRBD1
j_call: TRBJ1-4
v_call: TRBV11-2
cdr3_aa: CASSPGTGGFEKLFF
cdr3_nt: TGTGCCAGCAGCCCCGGGACAGGGGGGTTTGAAAAACTGTTTTTT

clone_size: once
d_call: -
j_call: TRBJ2-7
v_call: TRBV11-3
cdr3_aa: CASSLGGPPYEQYF
cdr3_nt: TGTGCCAGCAGCTTGGGGGGACCACCCTACGAGCAGTACTTC

clone_size: -
d_call: -
j_call: TRBJ1-6
v_call: TRBV7-8
cdr3_aa: CASSLETQRAAPNSPLHF
cdr3_nt: TGTGCCAGCAGCTTGGAAACCCAGCGGGCAGCGCCTAATTCACCCCTCCACTTT

clone_size: -
d_call: -
j_call: TRBJ2-7
v_call: TRBV7-9
cdr3_aa: CASTNRDYEQYF
cdr3_nt: TGTGCCAGCACGAACAGGGACTACGAGCAGTACTTC

clone_size: -
d_call: TRBD1
j_call: TRBJ1-5
v_call: TRBV29-1
cdr3_aa: CSVALGQNSNQPQHF
cdr3_nt: TGCAGCGTTGCGCTGGGACAGAATAGCAATCAGCCCCAGCATTTT

clone_size: -
d_call: TRBD2
j_call: TRBJ2-5
v_call: TRBV9
cdr3_aa: CASSVGGRPGLGTQYF
cdr3_nt: TGTGCCAGCAGCGTAGGAGGGAGGCCGGGACTAGGGACCCAGTACTTC

clone_size: -
d_call: -
j_call: TRBJ2-1
v_call: TRBV20-1
cdr3_aa: CSATHPEQFF
cdr3_nt: TGCAGTGCAACTCATCCGGAGCAGTTCTTC

clone_size: -
d_call: -
j_call: TRBJ2-7
v_call: TRBV1
cdr3_aa: CTSSCTSRYEQYF
cdr3_nt: TGCACCAGCAGCTGTACTAGCAGGTACGAGCAGTACTTC

clone_size: -
d_call: TRBD2
j_call: TRBJ2-7
v_call: TRBV6-5
cdr3_aa: CASSGLAGTEQYF
cdr3_nt: TGTGCCAGTTCGGGACTAGCGGGGACCGAGCAGTACTTC

clone_size: -
d_call: TRBD2
j_call: TRBJ2-5
v_call: TRBV5-1
cdr3_aa: CASSLARTSGGHQTLQETQYF
cdr3_nt: TGCGCCAGCAGCTTGGCTCGGACTAGCGGGGGCCACCAAACCCTCCAAGAGACCCAGTACTTC

clone_size: -
d_call: TRBD1
j_call: TRBJ1-5
v_call: TRBV18
cdr3_aa: CASSPPGQGVGQPQHF
cdr3_nt: TGTGCCAGCTCACCACCGGGACAGGGTGTGGGTCAGCCCCAGCATTTT

clone_size: -
d_call: -
j_call: TRBJ2-7
v_call: TRBV21-1
cdr3_aa: CASLGQPHEQYF
cdr3_nt: TGTGCCAGCCTAGGACAGCCCCACGAGCAGTACTTC

clone_size: -
d_call: -
j_call: TRBJ1-2
v_call: TRBV30
cdr3_aa: CAWSRTNSGYGYTF
cdr3_nt: TGTGCCTGGAGCCGGACAAATTCGGGCTATGGCTACACCTTC

clone_size: -
d_call: TRBD1
j_call: TRBJ2-6
v_call: TRBV6-1
cdr3_aa: CASSARDRTLTGANVLTF
cdr3_nt: TGTGCCAGCAGTGCCCGGGACAGGACCTTAACGGGGGCCAACGTCCTGACTTTC

clone_size: once
d_call: -
j_call: TRBJ1-2
v_call: TRBV5-1
cdr3_aa: CASSFNDNNYGYTF
cdr3_nt: TGCGCCAGCAGCTTCAACGACAACAACTATGGCTACACCTTC

clone_size: -
d_call: -
j_call: TRBJ1-2
v_call: TRBV2
cdr3_aa: CASMPGGKDYGYTF
cdr3_nt: TGTGCCAGCATGCCGGGGGGGAAGGACTATGGCTACACCTTC

clone_size: -
d_call: TRBD1
j_call: TRBJ1-6
v_call: TRBV27
cdr3_aa: CASRKRDRENSPLHF
cdr3_nt: TGTGCCAGCAGAAAACGGGACAGGGAAAATTCACCCCTCCACTTT

clone_size: few
d_call: -
j_call: TRBJ2-7
v_call: TRBV2
cdr3_aa: CASSPYYEWYF
cdr3_nt: TGTGCCAGCAGCCCATACTACGAGTGGTACTTC

clone_size: -
d_call: -
j_call: TRBJ1-1
v_call: TRBV6-5
cdr3_aa: CASSPVRVGTEAFF
cdr3_nt: TGTGCCAGCAGCCCAGTGCGGGTAGGGACTGAAGCTTTCTTT

clone_size: -
d_call: TRBD1
j_call: TRBJ2-7
v_call: TRBV6-5
cdr3_aa: CASSPRGNLNYEQYF
cdr3_nt: TGTGCCAGCAGCCCCAGGGGGAATTTAAATTACGAGCAGTACTTC

clone_size: -
d_call: -
j_call: TRBJ2-6
v_call: TRBV7-8
cdr3_aa: CASSSLGGTASGANVLTF
cdr3_nt: TGTGCCAGCAGTTCTCTAGGGGGAACCGCCTCTGGGGCCAACGTCCTGACTTTC

clone_size: once
d_call: TRBD1
j_call: TRBJ2-7
v_call: TRBV18
cdr3_aa: CASSPRTGALPEQYF
cdr3_nt: TGTGCCAGCTCACCTCGGACAGGGGCCCTTCCAGAGCAGTACTTC

clone_size: few
d_call: -
j_call: TRBJ1-3
v_call: TRBV19
cdr3_aa: CASSISRGQRSGNTIYF
cdr3_nt: TGTGCCAGTAGTATTTCCCGGGGTCAACGCTCTGGAAACACCATATATTTT

clone_size: -
d_call: TRBD1
j_call: TRBJ1-4
v_call: TRBV7-9
cdr3_aa: CASSLVSGQYNEKLFF
cdr3_nt: TGTGCCAGCAGCTTAGTGTCGGGACAGTATAATGAAAAACTGTTTTTT

clone_size: -
d_call: -
j_call: TRBJ2-7
v_call: TRBV12-3/TRBV12-4
cdr3_aa: CASRSLGSYEQYF
cdr3_nt: TGTGCCAGCAGATCCCTCGGTTCCTACGAGCAGTACTTC

clone_size: -
d_call: -
j_call: TRBJ1-3
v_call: TRBV3-1/TRBV3-2
cdr3_aa: CASSPSWGNTIYF
cdr3_nt: TGTGCCAGCAGCCCTAGCTGGGGAAACACCATATATTTT

clone_size: -
d_call: TRBD2
j_call: TRBJ2-1
v_call: TRBV2
cdr3_aa: CASTAEGGGGSYNEQFF
cdr3_nt: TGTGCCAGCACCGCGGAGGGCGGCGGGGGCTCCTACAATGAGCAGTTCTTC

clone_size: -
d_call: -
j_call: TRBJ2-7
v_call: TRBV20-1
cdr3_aa: CSAEDNYEQYF
cdr3_nt: TGCAGTGCAGAAGACAACTACGAGCAGTACTTC

clone_size: -
d_call: -
j_call: TRBJ2-5
v_call: TRBV7-2
cdr3_aa: CASSRGGTGGGLGQYF
cdr3_nt: TGTGCCAGCAGCAGGGGGGGGACAGGCGGAGGTCTAGGCCAGTACTTC

clone_size: -
d_call: -
j_call: TRBJ1-1
v_call: TRBV12-3/TRBV12-4
cdr3_aa: CASRLQVAAGAFF
cdr3_nt: TGTGCCAGCAGATTACAGGTTGCCGCGGGTGCTTTCTTT

clone_size: -
d_call: TRBD1
j_call: TRBJ1-1
v_call: TRBV11-2
cdr3_aa: CASSLPGQGTEAFF
cdr3_nt: TGTGCCAGCAGCTTACCTGGACAGGGGACCGAAGCTTTCTTT